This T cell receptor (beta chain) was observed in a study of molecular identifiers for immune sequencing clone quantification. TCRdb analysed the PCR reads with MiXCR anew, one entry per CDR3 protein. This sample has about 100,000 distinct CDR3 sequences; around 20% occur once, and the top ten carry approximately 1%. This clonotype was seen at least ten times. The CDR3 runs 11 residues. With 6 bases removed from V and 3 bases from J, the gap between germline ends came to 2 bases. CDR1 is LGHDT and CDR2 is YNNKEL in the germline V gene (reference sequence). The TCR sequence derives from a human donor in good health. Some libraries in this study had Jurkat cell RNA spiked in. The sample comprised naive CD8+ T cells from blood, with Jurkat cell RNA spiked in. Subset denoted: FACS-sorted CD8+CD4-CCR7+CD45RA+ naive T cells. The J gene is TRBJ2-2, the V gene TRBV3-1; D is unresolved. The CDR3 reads CASRDTGELFF. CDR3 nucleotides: TGTGCCAGCAGAGACACCGGGGAGCTGTTTTTT. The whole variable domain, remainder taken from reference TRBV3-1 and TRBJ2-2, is DTAVSQTPKYLVTQMGNDKSIKCEQNLGHDTMYWYKQDSKKFLKIMFSYNNKELIINETVPNRFSPKSPDKAHLNLHINSLELGDSAVYFCASRDTGELFFGEGSRLTVL.